These T cell receptor beta chains were read from a single sample in a study of cytomegalovirus exposure and HLA in healthy donors. TCRdb keeps only in-frame clones here, not all; method: immunoSEQ multiplex PCR. The data hold fewer than 200,000 clones, with about 86% observed a single time. Sequenced material: PBMCs. Source of these receptors: a woman aged 18 to 35 in good health and CMV-seronegative. The conserved cysteine and the conserved F or W are not part of the CDR3 here. Each record gives: CDR3 length, V gene, CDR3 protein.

12 | TRBV18 | ASSPSTVFTEAF
17 | TRBV2 | ASRAGQGNFYIAKNIQY
9 | TRBV19 | ASSTYTEAF
16 | TRBV7-6 | ASSPELGQQGFNYGYT
13 | TRBV7-9 | ASIPEGTGRHEQY
11 | TRBV4-1 | ASSFTGGGTQY
11 | TRBV27 | ASSPGTEGTQY
12 | TRBV4-3 | ASSQGGLGETQY
13 | TRBV7-8 | ASSLSRSYNSPLH
12 | TRBV7-2 | ASSNRDTNEKLF
12 | TRBV27 | ASSLWDRDNEQF
13 | TRBV9 | ASSVGSGTYNEQF
13 | TRBV5-1 | ASSSPTDRAYEQY
12 | TRBV2 | ASTGQGRGQPQH
15 | TRBV6-1 | ASSEVDRVYSNQPQH
15 | TRBV11-2 | ASSPRPGTSGYNEQF
13 | TRBV25-1 | ASSPGFSSGNTIY
11 | TRBV19 | ASSTGSGTEAF
11 | TRBV7-3 | ASSLGPEKTQY
12 | TRBV27 | ASSWTGMNTEAF
14 | TRBV2 | ASSEIWRGPGYGYT
14 | TRBV2 | ASTMEQVTSGNTIY
13 | TRBV11-2 | ASSLETGGEGGYT
13 | TRBV5-1 | ASSSGDRVNYGYT
15 | TRBV29-1 | SVEEQGQGDLGYGYT
10 | TRBV19 | ASRGGGDGYT
16 | TRBV27 | ASRFTGVGAPTNEKLF
13 | TRBV29-1 | SVWTSGATAYEQY
15 | TRBV15 | ATSRPTGGALNTEAF
12 | TRBV5-4 | ASSLTRDTDGYT
14 | TRBV27 | ASRSQGDRSTDTQY